This entry lists 29 T cell receptor beta chains sequenced from one sample in a study of human T cells and chemical hapten exposure. TCRdb re-analysed the RACE reads in MiXCR, keeping a single row per CDR3 protein. This repertoire shows about 99,000 distinct CDR3 sequences, around 12% found once; its top ten account for approximately 2%. Documented time point: patch test 1, 2 weeks after DPC sensitization. Treatment given: therapeutic diphenylcyclopropenone sensitization with weekly scalp DPC. The sample consisted of whole blood, taken in connection with sensitization to the hapten diphenylcyclopropenone (DPC). These receptor sequences come from a woman in her thirties or forties with alopecia areata. Some clones in this sample may be carry-over from other donors' samples.

This clonotype has only a few counts. This chain links TRBV20-1 with TRBJ2-3; the match to TRBD2 covers 9 bases. The germline gives CDR1 DFQATT, CDR2 SNEGSKA (reference sequence). The CDR3 has 15 residues. The V gene end was trimmed by 0 bases and the J gene end by 4 bases; junction bases not matched to a gene: 5. The CDR3, as DNA: TGCAGTGCTAGAGACGGTGCGGGAGGGGCAGATACGCAGTATTTT. Translated: CSARDGAGGADTQYF.

The table lists this clonotype with a few counts. V usage is TRBV11-3 and J usage is TRBJ1-5; D remains ambiguous. CDR1 and CDR2 from the germline V gene are SGHNT and YENEEA. With 2 bases removed from V and 0 bases from J, the gap between germline ends came to 8 bases. CDR3 length equals 15 residues. The CDR3 protein is CASSLSPISNQPQHF. The CDR3 coding sequence is TGTGCCAGCAGCTTAAGTCCGATTAGCAATCAGCCCCAGCATTTT.

This clonotype was detected many times. The genes are TRBV7-3 and TRBJ2-1, with TRBD1 identical over 7 bases. CDR3 length: 14 amino acids. V lost 2 bases and J lost 7; bases outside the gene matches: 5. Germline V CDR1 and CDR2: SGHTA, FQGTGA. The CDR3 nucleotides read TGTGCCAGCAGCTTAGATCGGGACAGAAATGAGCAGTTCTTC. This encodes CASSLDRDRNEQFF.

The CDR3 region is CASSLTETQYF. In nucleotides, the CDR3 is TGTGCCAGCAGCTTGACGGAGACCCAGTACTTC. This rearrangement joins TRBV5-6 to TRBJ2-5; no firm D call. The germline CDR1 and CDR2 sequences are SGHDT and YYEEEE. The CDR3 contains 11 residues. Trimming cost V 1 base and J 5 bases, with 3 bases left between them.

This clonotype appeared a few times. The V and J genes are TRBV14 and TRBJ2-1; TRBD2 agrees at 8 bases. Per germline, CDR1 SGHDN and CDR2 FVKESK. J gave up 4 bases and V 4 bases, and 9 bases lay outside the gene matches. This CDR3 is 16 amino acids long. The CDR3 loop reads CASSPRAGARYNEQFF. The CDR3 DNA reads TGTGCCAGCAGCCCCAGAGCGGGAGCAAGATACAATGAGCAGTTCTTC.

For this clonotype: The conserved phenylalanine or tryptophan normally closing the CDR3 is absent here, so this likely arose from a read error. The V call is TRBV7-9, the J call TRBJ2-3; 7 bases fit TRBD1. The germline CDR1 and CDR2 sequences are SEHNR and FQNEAQ (reference sequence). This CDR3 is 16 amino acids long. Trimming cost V 5 bases and J 7 bases; bases outside gene matches: 15. The CDR3 DNA is TGTGCCAGCAGCCACAGGGGTAGCTCAGGTGTGAATACGCAGTATTTA. Protein: CASSHRGSSGVNTQYL.

The chain has TRBV28 and TRBJ1-1; 8 nucleotides agree with TRBD1. Germline values: CDR1 MDHEN, CDR2 SYDVKM. Unmatched junction bases numbered 13, after V lost 7 bases and J lost 6 bases. The CDR3 is 15 amino acids. CDR3 in DNA: TGTGCCAGCAACCTGGCAGGGGGCCTTAAGGCTGAAGCTTTCTTT. It encodes CASNLAGGLKAEAFF.

This clonotype has a handful of counts. The chain employs TRBV27 and TRBJ2-7; D not certain. Trimming stripped 8 bases from V and 3 bases from J, with 8 bases between. Germline CDR1 reads MNHEY; CDR2 reads SMNVEV (reference sequence). The CDR3 length is 11 residues. CDR3 region: CASGNFYEQYF. CDR3 coding DNA: TGTGCCAGCGGTAATTTCTACGAGCAGTACTTC.

The table lists this clonotype with a few counts. For the CDR3, the DNA is TGTGCCAGCAGCCAAAACCAGGGGCTCAGTGGGGCCAACGTCCTGACTTTC. It translates to CASSQNQGLSGANVLTF. V usage is TRBV7-9 and J usage is TRBJ2-6; D is possibly TRBD1 (6 bases). CDR3 length: 17 residues. Trimming removed 5 bases at V and 3 bases at J, with 17 bases between. The germline CDR1 and CDR2 sequences are SEHNR and FQNEAQ (reference sequence).

The rearrangement uses TRBV28 and TRBJ1-3; D not certain. V lost 4 bases, J lost 9 bases, and 7 bases lay in between. Germline assignment: CDR1 MDHEN and CDR2 SYDVKM. The CDR3 runs to 11 residues. The CDR3 sequence is CASSYGPTIYF. In DNA form, the CDR3 reads TGTGCCAGCAGTTACGGTCCCACCATATATTTT.

Only a few counts were recorded for this clonotype. This chain joins TRBV19 and TRBJ2-7; no reliable D call. Germline values: CDR1 LNHDA, CDR2 SQIVND (reference sequence). Between the trimmed V and J ends, which lost 2 bases and 5 bases, there was a span of 13 bases. The CDR3 has 14 residues. The chain's CDR3 is CASSIPRKGDEQYF. The DNA of the CDR3 is TGTGCCAGTAGTATACCCAGGAAGGGCGACGAGCAGTACTTC.

This clonotype was seen ten or more times. CDR3 residues: CASSKNRRPSLLDNQETQYF. The CDR3 DNA reads TGTGCCAGCAGCAAAAATAGACGCCCTTCCCTTCTAGATAACCAAGAGACCCAGTACTTC. This chain uses TRBV21-1 with TRBJ2-5; TRBD1, as called in the table, went unchecked against the DNA. TRBV21-1 is designated a pseudogene. The length of the CDR3 is 20 residues.

Ten or more counts support this clonotype. This chain links TRBV6-6 with TRBJ2-1, with no clear D. Germline V gene data show CDR1 as MNHNY and CDR2 as SVGAGI (reference sequence). CDR3 length: 10 amino acids. V lost 9 bases and J lost 13, with 13 bases in between. The CDR3 DNA follows: TGTGCCAGAGCAGTCTCACCTCAGTTCTTC. It specifies CARAVSPQFF.

This chain joins TRBV9 and TRBJ1-2, with D tentatively TRBD1 (6 bases). The CDR3 totals 14 residues. Trimming took 4 bases from V and 3 from J, leaving 13 bases between them. Germline CDR1 SGDLS, CDR2 YYNGEE. The CDR3 region is CASSPWQGYYGYTF. In DNA form, the CDR3 reads TGTGCCAGCAGCCCTTGGCAGGGGTACTATGGCTACACCTTC.

This clonotype came up many times. The chain combines TRBV4-3 with TRBJ2-1; 9 nucleotides match TRBD1. Trimming cost V 4 bases and J 7 bases; bases outside gene matches: 8. The germline V gene encodes CDR1 LGHNA and CDR2 YSLEER. This CDR3 has 15 amino acids. DNA of the CDR3: TGCGCCAGCAGCCTGGTGGGCGGGACAGGGAATGAGCAGTTCTTC. Residues: CASSLVGGTGNEQFF.

This clonotype was seen only a few times. The V call is TRBV20-1, the J call TRBJ2-2; TRBD2 is a possible D gene (5 bases). The CDR3 runs to 16 residues. The germline V and J ends were trimmed by 2 bases and 4 bases, with 17 bases remaining between them. Germline CDR1 and CDR2: DFQATT and SNEGSKA (reference sequence). The CDR3 reads CSARPLTSLVTGELFF. The CDR3 region has the DNA TGCAGTGCTAGACCCCTAACTAGTCTTGTCACCGGGGAGCTGTTTTTT.

This clonotype was detected only a few times. The chain employs TRBV9 and TRBJ2-3, with TRBD2 matching 7 bases. V lost 1 base and J lost 4; bases outside the gene matches: 6. The CDR3 loop spans 15 amino acids. The germline V gene encodes CDR1 SGDLS and CDR2 YYNGEE. The CDR3 DNA sequence: TGTGCCAGCAGCGTAAATAGCGGGTGGCCAGATACGCAGTATTTT. Protein product: CASSVNSGWPDTQYF. The entire variable domain, with the rest obtained from reference TRBV9 and TRBJ2-3, is as follows: DSGVTQTPKHLITATGQRVTLRCSPRSGDLSVYWYQQSLDQGLQFLIQYYNGEERAKGNILERFSAQQFPDLHSELNLSSLELGDSALYFCASSVNSGWPDTQYFGPGTRLTVL.

This clonotype was found a few times. The chain is built from TRBV7-6 and TRBJ2-1; 8 bases align to TRBD2. CDR1 and CDR2 from the germline V gene are SGHVS and FNYEAQ. Losses at the gene ends were 1 base for V and 6 bases for J; bases not matched to a gene: 5. The CDR3 has 15 amino acids. CDR3 in amino acids: CASSLGAGAGNEQFF. The CDR3 region has the DNA TGTGCCAGCAGCTTAGGAGCGGGAGCAGGCAATGAGCAGTTCTTC.

The sample holds many counts of this clonotype. The chain recombines TRBV29-1 with TRBJ2-3; 13 nucleotides agree with TRBD2. With 7 bases clipped from V and 4 bases from J, the junction kept 5 bases outside the gene matches. Germline V gene data show CDR1 as SQVTM and CDR2 as ANQGSEA. This CDR3 has 14 amino acids. The CDR3, as DNA: TGCAGCGGTACAACTAGCGGGAGGGCAGATACGCAGTATTTT. Protein: CSGTTSGRADTQYF.

This clonotype appeared many times. The chain has TRBV4-2 and TRBJ2-7; TRBD2 matches 7 bases. The CDR3 has 16 residues. Trimming cost V 0 bases and J 1 base; bases outside gene matches: 6. Germline loops: CDR1 LGHNA, CDR2 YNFKEQ. The CDR3 protein is CASSQDKGSGSYEQYF. The DNA of the CDR3 is TGTGCCAGCAGCCAAGATAAAGGTAGCGGGTCCTACGAGCAGTACTTC.

This clonotype appeared a few times. The chain couples TRBV20-1 to TRBJ1-2, with D unclear. The V end lost 1 base, the J end lost 0 bases, and 9 bases lay between the germline ends. Germline-derived CDR1 and CDR2 are DFQATT and SNEGSKA (reference sequence). The CDR3 extends over 14 amino acids. For the CDR3, the DNA is TGCAGTGCTAGAGGAGACTCCTCTAACTATGGCTACACCTTC. This codes for CSARGDSSNYGYTF.

This clonotype was counted only a few times. V is TRBV29-1 and J is TRBJ2-2; possible D gene TRBD1, 6 bases. The V end lost 6 bases, the J end lost 3 bases, and 20 bases lay between the germline ends. Germline V gene lookup returns CDR1 SQVTM and CDR2 ANQGSEA. The CDR3 length is 16 residues. In DNA, the CDR3 is TGCAGCGTCGCAAGGCGTCAGGGGATGCACACCGGGGAGCTGTTTTTT. Translation: CSVARRQGMHTGELFF.

V and J are TRBV7-2 and TRBJ2-7; 12 bases line up with TRBD1. The V gene end was trimmed by 1 base and the J gene end by 2 bases; junction bases not matched to a gene: 3. The CDR3 extends over 16 amino acids. The germline V gene encodes CDR1 SGHTA and CDR2 FQGNSA. DNA of the CDR3: TGTGCCAGCAGCTTAGATGGGACAGGGGGCACCTACGAGCAGTACTTC. This sequence encodes CASSLDGTGGTYEQYF.

The sample holds a few counts of this clonotype. This chain connects TRBV7-9 to TRBJ2-4; perhaps TRBD1 as D (5 bases). V was pared by 1 base and J by 0 bases, with 10 bases between. The CDR3 length is 16 residues. The germline V gene has CDR1 SEHNR and CDR2 FQNEAQ (reference sequence). The CDR3 is CASSLGAGLAKNIQYF. The CDR3 DNA is TGTGCCAGCAGCTTAGGTGCAGGGCTAGCCAAAAACATTCAGTACTTC.

This clonotype was counted ten times or more. The J gene is TRBJ1-6, the V gene TRBV28, with unresolved D. In germline, CDR1 is MDHEN, CDR2 SYDVKM. This CDR3 spans 12 amino acids. Trimming took 5 bases from V and 9 from J, leaving 8 bases between them. In nucleotides, the CDR3 is TGTGCCAGCAGTCCGTCAGTTTCACCCCTCCACTTT. Translating it yields CASSPSVSPLHF.

This clonotype was recorded a few times. The chain is built from TRBV19 and TRBJ2-1; D unclear. Trimming left V 5 bases short and J 11 bases short, with 22 bases between. Germline-derived CDR1 and CDR2 are LNHDA and SQIVND (reference sequence). The CDR3 loop spans 15 amino acids. This chain's CDR3 is CASSVGSTTLTKQFF. CDR3 DNA sequence: TGTGCCAGTAGTGTCGGATCTACTACCTTAACCAAGCAGTTCTTC.

This clonotype has ten or more counts. V is TRBV28 and J is TRBJ1-2, with D maybe TRBD1 (6 bases). CDR1 is MDHEN and CDR2 is SYDVKM in the germline V gene. This CDR3 spans 14 amino acids. V lost 3 bases and J 4 bases, leaving 12 bases between the germline ends. CDR3 nucleotides: TGTGCCAGCAGTTTGGGGGCCCCTCTCTATGGCTACACCTTC. Translation gives CASSLGAPLYGYTF.

A few counts support this clonotype. The rearrangement links TRBV2 to TRBJ2-2; no definite D call. V was trimmed by 0 bases and J by 8 bases, leaving 13 bases between them. The CDR3 extends over 15 amino acids. Germline-derived CDR1 and CDR2 are SNHLY and FYNNEI. CDR3 bases: TGTGCCAGCAGTGAAGCCGGCACAGTAGGAGGGGAGCTGTTTTTT. It specifies CASSEAGTVGGELFF.

This chain connects TRBV18 to TRBJ2-7; the D gene is possibly TRBD1 (5 bases). The CDR3 loop spans 13 amino acids. Germline CDR1 reads KGHSH; CDR2 reads LQKENI. V was shortened by 0 bases and J by 2 bases, with 5 bases between the two germline ends. Here the CDR3 reads CASSPPTAYEQYF. The DNA of the CDR3 is TGTGCCAGCTCACCACCGACAGCCTACGAGCAGTACTTC.